The TCR beta chain under discussion was sequenced for a study of cytomegalovirus exposure and HLA in healthy donors. Broader study findings: In a later analysis, at a false discovery rate of 0.05, some 15,000 TCR beta sequences were associated with HLA alleles. Sequencing likely produced, as an artifact, a cluster of highly shared sequence variants. There were reportedly fewer N-insertions in an Asian-associated ancestry cluster than the approximately 670-donor mean, in a later analysis. Excluded were some V segments that proved indistinguishable, including TRBV6-2 and TRBV6-3.

A word on this clone: The antigen is undetermined. Since the CDR3 does not end with the conserved phenylalanine or tryptophan, this likely comes from a read error.

The CDR3 is made up of 14 amino acids. V lost 6 bases and J lost 5, with 11 bases in between. Germline V gene sequence: CDR1 SGHTA, CDR2 FQGNSA. The PCR contained 60 Vbeta and 13 Jbeta primers. Libraries were prepared by immunoSEQ multiplex PCR; TCRdb keeps only in-frame clonotypes and omits some of them. The profile covers roughly 67,000 clones, with roughly 80% appearing a single time and around 3% taken by the ten largest. This clonotype originated in a woman in her twenties or thirties in good health and CMV-seronegative. This chain connects TRBV7-2 to TRBJ1-6; a possible D gene is TRBD1 (6 bases). The sample was PBMCs. The CDR3 loop reads CASSGQPNNSPLHL. For the CDR3, the DNA is TGTGCCAGCAGTGGACAGCCAAATAATTCACCCCTCCACCTT.